This TCR beta chain was identified during a study of shared clonotypes between healthy human individuals. Study-wide results and limits: The sole specimen, blood, was sampled, and tissue repertoires likely differ.

Regarding this clone: No antigen is known for it.

Every contributor of samples was a Caucasian grown-up residing in Nashville, Tennessee. V was cut by 3 bases and J by 3 bases, with 8 bases left in between. The CDR3 contains 12 residues. Germline V gene sequence: CDR1 GTSNPN, CDR2 SVGIG (reference sequence). Each cell subset's genomic DNA was divided evenly among several immunoSEQ plates. Loaded into unsorted PBMC replicate PCRs was 250 to 350 ng DNA, about 30,000 T cell genomes. Profiled with immunoSEQ multiplex PCR; TCRdb holds only in-frame clones, not every one. The sample shows some 490,000 clones, approximately 80% of them seen only once. The sequence was obtained from a woman between 40 and 50 years old in good health. Some clones in this sample may be carry-over from other donors' samples. Source material: PBMCs. The V gene is TRBV30, the J gene TRBJ1-1; D ambiguous. CDR3 coding DNA: TGTGCCTGGAGACAGTTGGACACTGAAGCTTTCTTT. Residues: CAWRQLDTEAFF.